These 21 T cell receptor beta chains came from one sample sequenced in a study of shared clonotypes between healthy human individuals. Positive CCR7 selection of CD45RO-negative cells yielded the naive CD8 cells, and terminally differentiated effector memory CD45RA+ cells were excluded. Profiled with immunoSEQ multiplex PCR; TCRdb holds only in-frame clones, not every one. The sample lists about 820,000 clones; about 92% were seen once. The sample consisted of naive CD8+ T cells sorted from blood. These receptors all come from a man in his thirties or forties in good health.

This chain joins TRBV9 and TRBJ1-1, with a tentative D call TRBD1 (6 bases). The V end was cut by 4 bases, the J end by 2 bases, with 9 bases between. Germline V gene lookup returns CDR1 SGDLS and CDR2 YYNGEE. CDR3 length: 13 amino acids. The CDR3 bases are TGTGCCAGCAGCACCAGGGGAAACACTGAAGCTTTCTTT. It specifies CASSTRGNTEAFF. The whole variable domain, remainder taken from reference TRBV9 and TRBJ1-1, is DSGVTQTPKHLITATGQRVTLRCSPRSGDLSVYWYQQSLDQGLQFLIQYYNGEERAKGNILERFSAQQFPDLHSELNLSSLELGDSALYFCASSTRGNTEAFFGQGTRLTVV.

This chain links TRBV28 with TRBJ2-3; D is perhaps TRBD1 or TRBD2 (5 bases each). V was clipped by 2 bases and J by 2 bases, with 8 bases between them. Germline V lookup: CDR1 MDHEN, CDR2 SYDVKM. The CDR3 covers 14 residues. The CDR3 DNA is TGTGCCAGCAGTTTAATGGGGGTCACAGATACGCAGTATTTT. Translated: CASSLMGVTDTQYF.

The chain carries TRBV11-2 and TRBJ2-1; D gene unclear. V lost 1 base to trimming and J lost 6 bases, with 13 bases between them. The CDR3 totals 15 residues. The germline V gene has CDR1 SGHAT and CDR2 FQNNGV. DNA of the CDR3: TGTGCCAGCAGCTTAGGAACCTTCGGTCCCAATGAGCAGTTCTTC. It encodes CASSLGTFGPNEQFF.

This sequence joins TRBV29-1 and TRBJ2-3; D possibly matches TRBD1 or TRBD2 (5 bases each). The germline V gene has CDR1 SQVTM and CDR2 ANQGSEA. Trimming removed 8 bases from V and 2 bases from J, with 14 bases in between. The CDR3 is 13 amino acids. The DNA for the CDR3 is TGCAGCTGTCCTGGGACGTACACAGATACGCAGTATTTT. Translated: CSCPGTYTDTQYF.

This clone was counted a single time. V usage is TRBV28 and J usage is TRBJ1-1; TRBD1 is a possible D gene (5 bases). Trimming took off 2 bases at V and 0 bases at J, with 10 bases between the two ends. The CDR3 spans 15 residues. CDR1 and CDR2 from the germline V gene are MDHEN and SYDVKM. The CDR3 here is CASSLPRDLNTEAFF. The CDR3 DNA sequence: TGTGCCAGCAGTTTACCCCGGGACTTGAACACTGAAGCTTTCTTT. Full variable domain (outside the CDR3, taken from reference TRBV28 and TRBJ1-1): DVKVTQSSRYLVKRTGEKVFLECVQDMDHENMFWYRQDPGLGLRLIYFSYDVKMKEKGDIPEGYSVSREKKERFSLILESASTNQTSMYLCASSLPRDLNTEAFFGQGTRLTVV.

J is TRBJ2-1 and V is TRBV21-1; the table's D call TRBD2 went unverified against the DNA. TRBV21-1 is assigned pseudogene status. The CDR3 consists of 16 residues. The CDR3 loop reads CASSKEAEAGVPEQFF. DNA for the CDR3: TGTGCCAGCAGCAAAGAAGCGGAAGCGGGAGTGCCGGAGCAGTTCTTC.

The chain employs TRBV7-9 and TRBJ2-1, with unresolved D. V was pared by 7 bases and J by 8 bases, with 15 bases between. CDR1 is SEHNR, CDR2 FQNEAQ, per germline (reference sequence). The CDR3 loop spans 13 amino acids. This chain's CDR3 is CASTRPDSDEQFF. CDR3 DNA sequence: TGTGCCAGCACCCGCCCCGATTCGGATGAGCAGTTCTTC.

The chain has TRBV9 and TRBJ2-2; D remains unclear. CDR3 length: 18 residues. Trimming removed 0 bases from V and 6 bases from J, with 21 bases in between. Germline-derived CDR1 and CDR2 are SGDLS and YYNGEE. CDR3 region: CASSVAVRRPFTSGELFF. The CDR3 coding sequence is TGTGCCAGCAGCGTAGCGGTTCGGCGCCCATTCACGTCCGGGGAGCTGTTTTTT.

The chain uses TRBV7-2 and TRBJ2-1; D remains ambiguous. V was clipped by 1 base and J by 6 bases, with 13 bases between them. The CDR3 consists of 15 residues. The germline gives CDR1 SGHTA, CDR2 FQGNSA. The CDR3 reads CASSLVLDSGNEQFF. The CDR3 nucleotides are TGTGCCAGCAGCTTAGTCCTCGATTCGGGCAATGAGCAGTTCTTC.

The genes are TRBV4-1 and TRBJ1-5; D not resolved. The V end was cut by 0 bases, the J end by 6 bases, with 12 bases between. The CDR3 runs 15 residues. The germline V gene has CDR1 MGHRA and CDR2 YSYEKL. Written as DNA, the CDR3 is TGCGCCAGCAGCCAAGATCTGCGAAGTCTTCAGCCCCAGCATTTT. Translation: CASSQDLRSLQPQHF.

The V call is TRBV4-3, the J call TRBJ1-2; D remains ambiguous. Between the trimmed V and J ends, which lost 0 bases and 8 bases, there was a span of 16 bases. CDR1 is LGHNA and CDR2 is YSLEER in the germline V gene. The CDR3 sequence is 15 residues long. This CDR3 reads CASSQDFARRNGYTF. In DNA, the CDR3 is TGCGCCAGCAGCCAAGATTTTGCTAGAAGGAACGGCTACACCTTC.

There are a few counts of this clone. In the same sample, other DNA sequences code for this CDR3. The rearrangement joins TRBV29-1 to TRBJ1-2; TRBD1 might be the D (6 bases). With 0 bases removed from V and 4 bases from J, the gap between germline ends came to 6 bases. This CDR3 contains 12 residues. The germline V gene has CDR1 SQVTM and CDR2 ANQGSEA. CDR3 loop: CSVEDRGYGYTF. Here the CDR3 DNA reads TGCAGCGTTGAAGACAGGGGCTATGGCTACACCTTC.

Concerning this clone: The sample carries other DNA sequences with the same CDR3. V and J are TRBV7-9 and TRBJ2-3; no firm D call. This CDR3 comprises 15 residues. V dropped 0 bases and J dropped 1 base, with 8 bases sitting between them. Germline lookup yields CDR1 SEHNR and CDR2 FQNEAQ (reference sequence). The CDR3 spells CASSLAQGRTDTQYF. The CDR3 nucleotides are TGTGCCAGCAGCTTAGCACAAGGGCGCACAGATACGCAGTATTTT.

The chain uses TRBV4-2 and TRBJ2-7, with D tentatively TRBD1 or TRBD2 (5 bases each). Looked up from germline, CDR1 is LGHNA and CDR2 is YNFKEQ. CDR3 length equals 14 residues. V was pared by 0 bases and J by 5 bases, with 11 bases between. Written as DNA, the CDR3 is TGTGCCAGCAGCCAAGACAGGGACGTGGACGAGCAGTACTTC. This sequence encodes CASSQDRDVDEQYF.

This chain joins TRBV7-2 and TRBJ2-5, with a weak D call TRBD1 (6 bases). Germline CDR1 is SGHTA and CDR2 is FQGNSA. This CDR3 contains 14 residues. Trimming left V 3 bases short and J 1 base short, with 9 bases between. The DNA for the CDR3 is TGTGCCAGCAGCTTCCTGGACAGCCAAGAGACCCAGTACTTC. It encodes CASSFLDSQETQYF.

This clone showed up just a few times. The chain has TRBV9 and TRBJ1-1; D might be TRBD1 (6 bases). Germline lookup yields CDR1 SGDLS and CDR2 YYNGEE. V lost 6 bases, J lost 5 bases, and 17 bases lay in between. This CDR3 is 14 amino acids long. CDR3: CASNPRDTSTEAFF. The CDR3 DNA is TGTGCCAGCAACCCGCGGGACACCTCTACTGAAGCTTTCTTT.

The rearrangement links TRBV25-1 to TRBJ1-2; TRBD1 might be the D (5 bases). This CDR3 is built from 13 residues. Deletions cut 3 bases from V and 3 bases from J, with 8 bases between. Germline loops: CDR1 MGHDK, CDR2 SYGVNS. The CDR3 spells CASSDGGYYGYTF. CDR3 coding DNA: TGTGCCAGCAGTGATGGGGGGTACTATGGCTACACCTTC.

Comments on this clone: It may be a read error: a sequence one base away is much more abundant. This chain connects TRBV7-2 to TRBJ1-5; possibly TRBD1 for D (5 bases). The CDR3 loop spans 13 amino acids. V gave up 2 bases and J gave up 4 bases, with 6 bases separating them. Per the germline V gene, CDR1 is SGHTA and CDR2 is FQGNSA. The CDR3 region is CASSLWGNQPQHF. In nucleotides, the CDR3 is TGTGCCAGCAGCTTATGGGGGAATCAGCCCCAGCATTTT.

V is TRBV7-8 and J is TRBJ2-2, with D hard to call. Trimming left V 1 base short and J 2 bases short, with 8 bases between. CDR1 is SGHVS, CDR2 FQNEAQ, per germline. CDR3 length: 15 residues. The CDR3 loop is CASSLVPPNTGELFF. Written as DNA, the CDR3 is TGTGCCAGCAGCTTAGTGCCGCCTAACACCGGGGAGCTGTTTTTT.

The chain couples TRBV27 to TRBJ2-1; no definite D call. Germline V gene data show CDR1 as MNHEY and CDR2 as SMNVEV (reference sequence). Trimming cost V 1 base and J 5 bases, with 12 bases left between them. The CDR3 extends over 15 amino acids. As DNA, the CDR3 is TGTGCCAGCAGTTTATTTTCATTCCGGGACAATGAGCAGTTCTTC. Translation gives CASSLFSFRDNEQFF.

This chain connects TRBV11-2 to TRBJ2-7; unclear D gene. Germline V gives CDR1 SGHAT, CDR2 FQNNGV. Trimming removed 4 bases from V and 6 bases from J, with 25 bases in between. CDR3 length: 17 residues. This CDR3 reads CASSSRLDSTSLGEQYF. The CDR3 coding sequence is TGTGCCAGCAGCTCTCGCTTGGATAGCACGAGCTTAGGCGAGCAGTACTTC.